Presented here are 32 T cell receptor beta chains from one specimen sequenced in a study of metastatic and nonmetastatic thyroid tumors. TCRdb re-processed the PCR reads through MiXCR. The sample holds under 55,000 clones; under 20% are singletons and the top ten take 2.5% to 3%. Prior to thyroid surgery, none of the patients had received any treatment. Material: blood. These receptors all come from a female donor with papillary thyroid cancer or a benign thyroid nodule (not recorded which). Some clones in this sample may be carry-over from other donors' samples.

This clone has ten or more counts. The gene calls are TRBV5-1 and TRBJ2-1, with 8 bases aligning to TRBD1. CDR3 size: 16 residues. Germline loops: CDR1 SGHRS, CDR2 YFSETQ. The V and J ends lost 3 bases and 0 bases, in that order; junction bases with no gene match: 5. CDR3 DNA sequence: TGCGCCAGCAGCTGGACAGGGAGAAGCTCCTACAATGAGCAGTTCTTC. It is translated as CASSWTGRSSYNEQFF.

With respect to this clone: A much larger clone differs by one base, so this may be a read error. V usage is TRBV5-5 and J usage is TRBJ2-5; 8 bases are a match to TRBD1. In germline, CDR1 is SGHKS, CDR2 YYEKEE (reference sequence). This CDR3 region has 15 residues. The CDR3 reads CASSTRQGLGETRYF. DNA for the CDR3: TGTGCCAGCAGCACCCGACAGGGGTTGGGAGAGACCCGGTACTTC.

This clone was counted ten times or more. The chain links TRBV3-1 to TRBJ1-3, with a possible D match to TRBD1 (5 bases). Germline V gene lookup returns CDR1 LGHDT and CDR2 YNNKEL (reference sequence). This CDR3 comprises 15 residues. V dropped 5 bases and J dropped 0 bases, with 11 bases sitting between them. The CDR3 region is CASSKTGGSGNTIYF. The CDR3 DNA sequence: TGTGCCAGCAGCAAAACAGGAGGCTCTGGAAACACCATATATTTT.

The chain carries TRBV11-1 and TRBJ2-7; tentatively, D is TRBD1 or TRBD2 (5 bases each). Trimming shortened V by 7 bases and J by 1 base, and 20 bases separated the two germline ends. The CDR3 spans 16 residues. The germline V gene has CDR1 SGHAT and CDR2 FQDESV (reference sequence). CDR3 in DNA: TGTGCCAGCATCCCCCTGTGGGGGACGGGATCCTACGAGCAGTACTTC. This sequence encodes CASIPLWGTGSYEQYF.

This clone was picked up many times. CDR3 residues: CASRRASRHGYTF. CDR3 coding DNA: TGTGCCAGTCGAAGGGCCAGCCGACATGGCTACACCTTC. The rearrangement uses TRBV12-3 or TRBV12-4 and TRBJ1-2, with D unresolved. The V and J ends lost 9 bases and 6 bases respectively, with 17 bases between them. The CDR3 totals 13 residues.

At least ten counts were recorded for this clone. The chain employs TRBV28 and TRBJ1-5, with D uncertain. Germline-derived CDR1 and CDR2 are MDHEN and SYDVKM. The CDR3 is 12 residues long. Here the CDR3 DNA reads TGTGCTAGCCGTGGAGGGAATCAGCCCCAGCATTTT. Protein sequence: CASRGGNQPQHF.

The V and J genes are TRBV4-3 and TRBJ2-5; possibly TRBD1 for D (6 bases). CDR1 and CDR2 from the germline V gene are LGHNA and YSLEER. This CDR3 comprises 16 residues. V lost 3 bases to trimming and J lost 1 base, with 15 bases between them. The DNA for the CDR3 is TGCGCCAGCAGCCAGAGCCACCCAGGGGTCCAAGAGACCCAGTACTTC. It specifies CASSQSHPGVQETQYF.

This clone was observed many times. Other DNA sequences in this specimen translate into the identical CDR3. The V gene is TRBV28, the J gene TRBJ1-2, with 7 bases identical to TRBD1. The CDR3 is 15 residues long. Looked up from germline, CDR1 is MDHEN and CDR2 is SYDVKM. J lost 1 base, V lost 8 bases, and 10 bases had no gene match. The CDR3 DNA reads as TGTGCCAGCGAGCAAGGGGGCAACGGTAACTATGGCTACACCTTC. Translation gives CASEQGGNGNYGYTF.

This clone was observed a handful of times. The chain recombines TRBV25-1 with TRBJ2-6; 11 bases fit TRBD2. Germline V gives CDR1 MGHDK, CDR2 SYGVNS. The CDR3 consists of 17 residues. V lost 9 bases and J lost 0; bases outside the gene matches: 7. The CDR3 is CASVPSGRLSGANVLTF. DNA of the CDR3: TGTGCCAGTGTACCTAGCGGGAGGCTCTCTGGGGCCAACGTCCTGACTTTC.

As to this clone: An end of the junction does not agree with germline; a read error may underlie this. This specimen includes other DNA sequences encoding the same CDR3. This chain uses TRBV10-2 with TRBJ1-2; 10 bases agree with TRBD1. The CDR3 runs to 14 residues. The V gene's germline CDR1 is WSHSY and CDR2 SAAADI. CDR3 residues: CASSPGTGVGGHTF. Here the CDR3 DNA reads TGCGCCAGCAGTCCCGGGACAGGGGTTGGTGGCCACACATTC.

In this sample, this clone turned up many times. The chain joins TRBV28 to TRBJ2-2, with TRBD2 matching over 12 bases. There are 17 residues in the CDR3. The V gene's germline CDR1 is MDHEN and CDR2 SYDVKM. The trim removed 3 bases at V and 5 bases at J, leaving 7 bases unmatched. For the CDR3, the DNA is TGTGCCAGCAGTTTTGAGACTAGCGGGAGAAGTACCGGGGAGCTGTTTTTT. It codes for CASSFETSGRSTGELFF.

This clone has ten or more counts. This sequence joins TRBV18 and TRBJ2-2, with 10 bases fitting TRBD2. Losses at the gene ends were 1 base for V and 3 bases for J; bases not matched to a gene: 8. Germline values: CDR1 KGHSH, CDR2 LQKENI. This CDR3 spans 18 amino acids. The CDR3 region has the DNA TGTGCCAGCTCACCACTTATCCCGCTAGCGGGAGACACCGGGGAGCTGTTTTTT. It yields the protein CASSPLIPLAGDTGELFF.

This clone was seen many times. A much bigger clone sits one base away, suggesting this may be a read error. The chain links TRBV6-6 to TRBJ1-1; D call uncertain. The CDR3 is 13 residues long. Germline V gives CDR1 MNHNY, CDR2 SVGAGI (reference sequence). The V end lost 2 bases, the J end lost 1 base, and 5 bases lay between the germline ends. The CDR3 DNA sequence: TGTGCCAGCAGTTACGCCGAGAACACTGAAGCTTTCTTT. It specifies CASSYAENTEAFF.

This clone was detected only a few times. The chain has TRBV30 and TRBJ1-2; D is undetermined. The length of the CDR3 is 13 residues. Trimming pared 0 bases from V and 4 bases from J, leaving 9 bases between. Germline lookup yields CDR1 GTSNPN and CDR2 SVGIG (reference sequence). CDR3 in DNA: TGTGCCTGGAGTGTAGGACCAGCCTATGGCTACACCTTC. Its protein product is CAWSVGPAYGYTF.

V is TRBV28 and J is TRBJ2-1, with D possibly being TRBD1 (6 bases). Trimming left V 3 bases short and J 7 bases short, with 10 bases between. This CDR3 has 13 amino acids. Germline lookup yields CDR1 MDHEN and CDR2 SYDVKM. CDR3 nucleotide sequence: TGTGCCAGCAGTTTTGTAACAGGGAATGAGCAGTTCTTC. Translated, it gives CASSFVTGNEQFF. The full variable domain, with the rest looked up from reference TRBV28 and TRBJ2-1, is DVKVTQSSRYLVKRTGEKVFLECVQDMDHENMFWYRQDPGLGLRLIYFSYDVKMKEKGDIPEGYSVSREKKERFSLILESASTNQTSMYLCASSFVTGNEQFFGPGTRLTVL.

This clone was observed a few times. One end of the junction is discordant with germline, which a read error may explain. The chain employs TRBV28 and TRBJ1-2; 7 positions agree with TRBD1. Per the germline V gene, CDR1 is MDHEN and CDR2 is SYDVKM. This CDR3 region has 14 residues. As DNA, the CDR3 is TGTGTCAGCAGTAAGCTGACAGGGACCTATGGCTACACCTTC. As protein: CVSSKLTGTYGYTF.

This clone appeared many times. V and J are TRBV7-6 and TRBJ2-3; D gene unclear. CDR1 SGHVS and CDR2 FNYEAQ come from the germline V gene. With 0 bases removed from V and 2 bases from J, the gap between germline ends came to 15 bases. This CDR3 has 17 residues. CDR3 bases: TGTGCCAGCAGCTTAGCGTGCTGCGGCGAAAACACAGATACGCAGTATTTT. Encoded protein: CASSLACCGENTDTQYF.

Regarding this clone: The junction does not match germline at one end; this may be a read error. Here the CDR3 DNA reads TGCGCCAGCATCTTAGCGCTACGAGGGGATGAGCAGTTCTTC. It encodes CASILALRGDEQFF. This chain joins TRBV7-2 and TRBJ2-1; possibly TRBD1 or TRBD2 for D (5 bases each). Germline V lookup: CDR1 SGHTA, CDR2 FQGNSA. The CDR3 has 14 amino acids.

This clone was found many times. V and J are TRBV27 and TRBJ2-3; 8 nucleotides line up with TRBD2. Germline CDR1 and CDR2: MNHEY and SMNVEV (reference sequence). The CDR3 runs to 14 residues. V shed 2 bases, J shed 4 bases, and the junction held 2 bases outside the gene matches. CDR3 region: CASSLAGGADTQYF. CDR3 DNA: TGTGCCAGCAGTTTAGCGGGAGGTGCAGATACGCAGTATTTT.

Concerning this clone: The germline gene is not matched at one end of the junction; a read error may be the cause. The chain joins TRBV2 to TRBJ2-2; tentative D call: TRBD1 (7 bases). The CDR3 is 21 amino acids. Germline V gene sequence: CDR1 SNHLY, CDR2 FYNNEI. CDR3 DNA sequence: TGTGCCAGCAGTAAAGTCGGGGGATCCGTGTTCGGGACAGTGAACACCTGGGAGCTGTTTTTT. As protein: CASSKVGGSVFGTVNTWELFF.

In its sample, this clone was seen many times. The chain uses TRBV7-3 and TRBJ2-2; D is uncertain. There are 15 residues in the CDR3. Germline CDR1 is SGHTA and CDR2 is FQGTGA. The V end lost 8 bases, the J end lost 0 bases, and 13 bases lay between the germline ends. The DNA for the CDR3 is TGTGCCAGCTGCCATGCACTGGCGAACACCGGGGAGCTGTTTTTT. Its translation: CASCHALANTGELFF.

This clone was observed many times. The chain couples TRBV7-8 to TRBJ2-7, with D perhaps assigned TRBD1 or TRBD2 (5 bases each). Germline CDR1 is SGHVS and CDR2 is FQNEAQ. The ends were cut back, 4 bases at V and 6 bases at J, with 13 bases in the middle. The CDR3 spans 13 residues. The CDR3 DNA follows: TGTGCCAGCAGCTCAACCGGGACGGGCGAGCAGTACTTC. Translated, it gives CASSSTGTGEQYF.

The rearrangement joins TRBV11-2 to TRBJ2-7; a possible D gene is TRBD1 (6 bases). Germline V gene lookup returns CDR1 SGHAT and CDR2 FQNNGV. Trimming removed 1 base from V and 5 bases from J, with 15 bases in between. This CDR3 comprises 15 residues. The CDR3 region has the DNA TGTGCCAGCAGCTTAGCACGGAGCAGGGGTAACGAGCAGTACTTC. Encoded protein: CASSLARSRGNEQYF.

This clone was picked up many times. CDR3 protein: CSAARGTGDQPQHF. CDR3 sequence (DNA): TGCAGTGCTGCTCGCGGGACAGGGGATCAGCCCCAGCATTTT. V gene TRBV20-1 combines with J gene TRBJ1-5, with 10 bases aligning to TRBD1. J lost 5 bases, V lost 5 bases, and 6 bases had no gene match. The CDR3 has 14 amino acids. Germline loops: CDR1 DFQATT, CDR2 SNEGSKA (reference sequence).

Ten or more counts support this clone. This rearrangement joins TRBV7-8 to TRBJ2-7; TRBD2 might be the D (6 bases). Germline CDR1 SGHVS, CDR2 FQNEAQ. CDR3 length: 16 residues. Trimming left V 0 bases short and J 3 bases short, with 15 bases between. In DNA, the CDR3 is TGTGCCAGCAGCTTAGCAAGACTAGAGGAGGGCTACGAGCAGTACTTC. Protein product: CASSLARLEEGYEQYF.

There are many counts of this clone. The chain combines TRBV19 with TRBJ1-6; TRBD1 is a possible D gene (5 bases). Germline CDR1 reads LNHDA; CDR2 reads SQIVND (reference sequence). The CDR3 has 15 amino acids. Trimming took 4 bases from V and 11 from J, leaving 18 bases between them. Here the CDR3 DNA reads TGTGCCAGTAGTACACAAAACAGGAACCAGGCACCCCTCCACTTT. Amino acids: CASSTQNRNQAPLHF.

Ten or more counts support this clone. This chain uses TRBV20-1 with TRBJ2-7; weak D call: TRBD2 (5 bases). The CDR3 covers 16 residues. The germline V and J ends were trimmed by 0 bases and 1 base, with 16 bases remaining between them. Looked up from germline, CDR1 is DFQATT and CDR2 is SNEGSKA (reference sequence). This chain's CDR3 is CSAREAAGKISYEQYF. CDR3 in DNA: TGCAGTGCTAGAGAGGCCGCGGGTAAGATATCCTACGAGCAGTACTTC.

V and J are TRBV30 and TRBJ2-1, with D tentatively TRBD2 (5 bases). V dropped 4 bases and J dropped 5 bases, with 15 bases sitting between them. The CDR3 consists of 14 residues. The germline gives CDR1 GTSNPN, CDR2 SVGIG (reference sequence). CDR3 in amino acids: CAWNGPGRDNEQFF. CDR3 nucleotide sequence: TGTGCCTGGAACGGCCCTGGGCGGGACAATGAGCAGTTCTTC.

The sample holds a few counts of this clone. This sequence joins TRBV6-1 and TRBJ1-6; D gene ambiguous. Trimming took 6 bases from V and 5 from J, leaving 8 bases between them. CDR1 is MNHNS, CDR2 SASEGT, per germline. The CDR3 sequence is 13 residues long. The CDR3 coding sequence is TGTGCCAGCAGCGTCTGTGATAATTCACCCCTCCACTTT. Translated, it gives CASSVCDNSPLHF.

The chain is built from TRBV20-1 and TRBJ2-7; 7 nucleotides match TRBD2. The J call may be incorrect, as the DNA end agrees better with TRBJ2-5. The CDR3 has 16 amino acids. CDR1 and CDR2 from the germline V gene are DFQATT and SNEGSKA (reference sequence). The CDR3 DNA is TGCAGTGCTAGATATCAACTGGGAGGGGTGGAAGAGACCCAGTACTTC. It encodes CSARYQLGGVEETQYF.

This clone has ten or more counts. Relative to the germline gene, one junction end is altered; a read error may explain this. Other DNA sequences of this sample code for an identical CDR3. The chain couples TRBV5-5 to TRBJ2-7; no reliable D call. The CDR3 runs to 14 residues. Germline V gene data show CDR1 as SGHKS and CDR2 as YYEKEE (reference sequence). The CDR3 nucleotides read TGTGCCAGCAGCTTGGTTGGCATATCCTACGAGCAGTACTTT. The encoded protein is CASSLVGISYEQYF.

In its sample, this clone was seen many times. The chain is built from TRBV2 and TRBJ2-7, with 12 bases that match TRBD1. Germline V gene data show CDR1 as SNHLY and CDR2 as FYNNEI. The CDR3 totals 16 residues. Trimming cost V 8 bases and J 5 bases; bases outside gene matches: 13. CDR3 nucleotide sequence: TGTGCCAGCGAACCACTACTCGGGACAGGGGGCGACGAGCAGTACTTC. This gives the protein CASEPLLGTGGDEQYF.